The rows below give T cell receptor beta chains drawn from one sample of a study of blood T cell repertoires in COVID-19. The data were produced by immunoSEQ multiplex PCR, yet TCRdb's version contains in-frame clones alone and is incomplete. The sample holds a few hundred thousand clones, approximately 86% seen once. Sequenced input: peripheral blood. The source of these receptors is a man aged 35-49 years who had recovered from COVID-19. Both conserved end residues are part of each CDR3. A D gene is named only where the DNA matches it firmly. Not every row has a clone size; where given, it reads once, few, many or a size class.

CASSWKGQGNTGELFF	TGCGCCAGCAGCTGGAAAGGACAGGGGAACACCGGGGAGCTGTTTTTT	TRBJ2-2	TRBV5-1	TRBD1	NA
CAISGLQGQPQHF	TGTGCCATCAGTGGTCTTCAGGGTCAGCCCCAGCATTTT	TRBJ1-5	TRBV10-3	NA	NA
CASLKSVASLSIYTDTQYF	TGTGCCAGCTTAAAATCCGTGGCTAGCCTTTCCATTTACACAGATACGCAGTATTTT	TRBJ2-3	TRBV5-8	NA	NA
CASSQVAGLRTFF	TGCGCCAGCAGCCAAGTAGCCGGACTTCGGACTTTCTTT	TRBJ1-1	TRBV4-3	NA	NA
CASSPGQGTDTQYF	TGTGCCAGCAGCCCGGGACAGGGCACAGATACGCAGTATTTT	TRBJ2-3	TRBV11-2	TRBD1	NA
CAIRADPNTGELFF	TGTGCCATCCGAGCGGACCCGAACACCGGGGAGCTGTTTTTT	TRBJ2-2	TRBV24-1	NA	few
CASSEGGGPYEQYF	TGCGCCAGCAGTGAGGGGGGAGGACCCTACGAGCAGTACTTC	TRBJ2-7	TRBV10-1	NA	NA
CASSSAGTSGYEQYF	TGTGCCAGCAGCTCTGCCGGGACTAGCGGTTACGAGCAGTACTTC	TRBJ2-7	TRBV11-2	TRBD2	NA
CATSRLRDRGNNEQFF	TGTGCCACCAGCAGACTCCGGGACAGGGGCAACAATGAGCAGTTCTTC	TRBJ2-1	TRBV15	TRBD1	NA
CASNRQGTGEQYF	TGTGCCAGCAACAGACAGGGAACTGGGGAGCAGTACTTC	TRBJ2-7	TRBV9	TRBD1	NA
CASSFFYEQYF	TGTGCCAGCAGCTTCTTCTACGAGCAGTACTTC	TRBJ2-7	TRBV5-7	NA	NA
CASSQSGRPGDEQFF	TGTGCCAGCAGCCAAAGCGGGAGGCCGGGAGATGAGCAGTTCTTC	TRBJ2-1	TRBV4-2	TRBD2	NA
CASSETSGEVNEQFF	TGTGCCAGCAGTGAGACTAGCGGGGAGGTGAATGAGCAGTTCTTC	TRBJ2-1	TRBV27	TRBD2	NA
CASSPDIYGYTF	TGTGCCAGCTCACCGGACATCTATGGCTACACCTTC	TRBJ1-2	TRBV18	NA	NA
CAISESGTGRYGYTF	TGTGCCATCAGTGAGTCCGGGACAGGCCGCTATGGCTACACCTTC	TRBJ1-2	TRBV10-3	TRBD1	NA
CASKNREGGETQYF	TGTGCCAGCAAAAACAGGGAAGGTGGAGAGACCCAGTACTTC	TRBJ2-5	TRBV2	NA	once
CAWSVRPAGLQETQYF	TGTGCCTGGAGTGTACGTCCAGCGGGACTTCAAGAGACCCAGTACTTC	TRBJ2-5	TRBV30	TRBD2	once
CASSQEGTGLNYGYTF	TGCGCCAGCAGCCAAGAAGGGACAGGACTTAACTATGGCTACACCTTC	TRBJ1-2	TRBV4-1	TRBD1	once
CASSLAGDRGAFF	TGTGCCAGCAGCTTAGCTGGGGACAGGGGAGCTTTCTTT	TRBJ1-1	TRBV7-9	TRBD1	NA
CASSFLELAGGRWETQYF	TGTGCCAGCAGCTTTCTGGAACTAGCGGGGGGGCGCTGGGAGACCCAGTACTTC	TRBJ2-5	TRBV7-9	TRBD2	few
CASSLSQGLRDNEQFF	TGTGCCAGCAGCTTGTCACAGGGCCTCCGAGACAATGAGCAGTTCTTC	TRBJ2-1	TRBV5-4	NA	NA
CASRGPGTGRTDTQYF	TGTGCCAGCAGAGGACCCGGGACAGGGAGGACAGATACGCAGTATTTT	TRBJ2-3	TRBV7-9	TRBD1	NA
CASSLVAGSGNEQFF	TGCGCCAGCAGCTTGGTAGCGGGGAGTGGCAATGAGCAGTTCTTC	TRBJ2-1	TRBV5-1	TRBD2	NA
CASSSLEGAGGSEQYF	TGTGCCAGTAGTTCCCTCGAGGGGGCAGGTGGGTCCGAGCAGTACTTC	TRBJ2-7	TRBV19	TRBD1	NA
CASSYRDNQPQHF	TGTGCCAGCAGTTACCGGGACAATCAGCCCCAGCATTTT	TRBJ1-5	TRBV6-2/TRBV6-3	NA	NA
CASGLAGGRENIQYF	TGTGCCAGCGGACTAGCGGGAGGGCGGGAAAACATTCAGTACTTC	TRBJ2-4	TRBV7-2	TRBD2	NA
CASSATSGSSYNEQFF	TGTGCCAGCTCAGCTACTAGCGGAAGCTCCTACAATGAGCAGTTCTTC	TRBJ2-1	TRBV18	TRBD2	NA
CASRAGVLETQYF	TGTGCCAGCCGAGCGGGAGTTTTAGAGACCCAGTACTTC	TRBJ2-5	TRBV2	TRBD2	NA
CASKRTGSYEQYF	TGTGCCAGCAAGAGGACAGGAAGCTACGAGCAGTACTTC	TRBJ2-7	TRBV2	TRBD1	NA
CASSVDVAASGGIYNEQFF	TGTGCCAGCAGCGTAGATGTTGCGGCTAGCGGGGGTATATACAATGAGCAGTTCTTC	TRBJ2-1	TRBV9	TRBD2	NA
CAWLKRERGSYNEQFF	TGTGCCTGGTTAAAGCGGGAGAGGGGGTCCTACAATGAGCAGTTCTTC	TRBJ2-1	TRBV30	TRBD2	once
CASSQEEGGDYGYTF	TGCGCCAGCAGCCAAGAAGAAGGGGGGGATTATGGCTACACCTTC	TRBJ1-2	TRBV4-1	NA	NA
CSVEGRQGSSSRKAFF	TGCAGCGTTGAAGGACGCCAGGGATCATCCTCGCGAAAAGCTTTCTTT	TRBJ1-1	TRBV29-1	NA	few
CASSPNSSNIQYF	TGTGCCAGCTCACCAAACTCCTCAAACATTCAGTACTTC	TRBJ2-4	TRBV18	NA	NA
CASSPISAGLKAGYTF	TGTGCCAGCAGCCCGATTTCCGCGGGCCTTAAGGCTGGCTACACCTTC	TRBJ1-2	TRBV7-8	NA	NA
CASSLGKPSHEQFF	TGCGCCAGCAGCTTGGGAAAGCCATCACATGAGCAGTTCTTC	TRBJ2-1	TRBV5-1	NA	NA
CASSVRGQGRTGELFF	TGTGCCAGCAGCGTACGCGGACAGGGAAGAACCGGGGAGCTGTTTTTT	TRBJ2-2	TRBV9	TRBD1	NA
CASRMRTGQESPLHF	TGTGCCAGTAGGATGCGGACAGGCCAAGAATCACCCCTCCACTTT	TRBJ1-6	TRBV19	TRBD1	NA
CASSLGTSGRYNEQFF	TGCGCCAGCAGCTTGGGCACTAGCGGAAGATACAATGAGCAGTTCTTC	TRBJ2-1	TRBV5-1	TRBD2	NA
CASSSTGTSGRVYIQYF	TGTGCCAGCAGCTCTACGGGGACTAGCGGGAGGGTATACATTCAGTACTTC	TRBJ2-4	TRBV7-9	TRBD2	NA
CASSIPSGISYNEQFF	TGTGCCAGTAGTATCCCTAGCGGGATTTCCTACAATGAGCAGTTCTTC	TRBJ2-1	TRBV19	TRBD2	NA
CASSRQYGYTF	TGTGCCAGCAGTCGACAGTATGGCTACACCTTC	TRBJ1-2	TRBV6-4	NA	NA
CASSLRTSGGEQFF	TGTGCCAGCAGCTTAAGGACTAGCGGGGGTGAGCAGTTCTTC	TRBJ2-1	TRBV7-7	TRBD2	NA
CASTLALERGYTF	TGTGCCAGTACCCTGGCCCTCGAGAGGGGCTACACCTTC	TRBJ1-2	TRBV19	NA	NA
CASMHDPGVGYTF	TGTGCCAGCATGCACGACCCAGGGGTTGGCTACACCTTC	TRBJ1-2	TRBV6-5	NA	NA
CAWSVTLVGYGYTF	TGTGCCTGGAGTGTAACCCTCGTCGGCTATGGCTACACCTTC	TRBJ1-2	TRBV30	NA	NA
CASAATAVEAFF	TGTGCCAGCGCTGCAACAGCGGTCGAAGCTTTCTTT	TRBJ1-1	TRBV30	NA	NA
CATSRDQYSKYEQYF	TGTGCCACCAGCAGAGATCAATACTCCAAGTACGAGCAGTACTTC	TRBJ2-7	TRBV15	NA	NA
CASSEANSPLHF	TGTGCCAGCAGCGAGGCAAATTCACCCCTCCACTTT	TRBJ1-6	TRBV7-9	NA	NA
CASSLDLAGRPYNEQFF	TGTGCCAGCAGCTTAGACTTAGCGGGGAGACCCTACAATGAGCAGTTCTTC	TRBJ2-1	TRBV11-2	TRBD2	once
CASSPQGNYGYTF	TGTGCCAGCAGCCCTCAGGGGAACTATGGCTACACCTTC	TRBJ1-2	TRBV5-6	NA	NA
CASSLEGRGSSYNEQFF	TGTGCCAGCAGCTTAGAGGGCAGGGGGAGCTCCTACAATGAGCAGTTCTTC	TRBJ2-1	TRBV7-2	TRBD1	NA
CASSEGGGHQPQHF	TGTGCCAGCAGTGAGGGCGGGGGGCATCAGCCCCAGCATTTT	TRBJ1-5	TRBV6-1	NA	NA
CASSVSGNTIYF	TGTGCCAGCAGCGTCAGTGGAAACACCATATATTTT	TRBJ1-3	TRBV5-4	NA	NA
CASSSIGPGADTQYF	TGTGCCAGCAGCTCGATTGGGCCCGGGGCAGATACGCAGTATTTT	TRBJ2-3	TRBV5-6	NA	NA
CASRKTGASEAFF	TGTGCCAGCAGAAAGACAGGGGCCTCTGAAGCTTTCTTT	TRBJ1-1	TRBV6-4	TRBD1	few
CASSTTGVTGELFF	TGTGCCAGTAGTACGACAGGGGTCACCGGGGAGCTGTTTTTT	TRBJ2-2	TRBV19	TRBD1	NA
CASSLTLGGAPDTQYF	TGTGCCAGCAGCTTAACGTTGGGCGGGGCCCCGGATACGCAGTATTTT	TRBJ2-3	TRBV7-3	NA	NA